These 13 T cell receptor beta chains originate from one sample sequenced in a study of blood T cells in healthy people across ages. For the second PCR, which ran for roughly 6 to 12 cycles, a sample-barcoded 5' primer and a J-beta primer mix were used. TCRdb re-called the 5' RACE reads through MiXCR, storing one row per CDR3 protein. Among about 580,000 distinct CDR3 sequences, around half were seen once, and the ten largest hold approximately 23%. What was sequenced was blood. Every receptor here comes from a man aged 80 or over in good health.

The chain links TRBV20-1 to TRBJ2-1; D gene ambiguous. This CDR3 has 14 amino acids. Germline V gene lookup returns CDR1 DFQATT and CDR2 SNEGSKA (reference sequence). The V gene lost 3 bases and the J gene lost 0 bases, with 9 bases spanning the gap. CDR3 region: CSASAESSYNEQFF. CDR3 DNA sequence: TGCAGTGCTAGTGCCGAAAGCTCCTACAATGAGCAGTTCTTC.

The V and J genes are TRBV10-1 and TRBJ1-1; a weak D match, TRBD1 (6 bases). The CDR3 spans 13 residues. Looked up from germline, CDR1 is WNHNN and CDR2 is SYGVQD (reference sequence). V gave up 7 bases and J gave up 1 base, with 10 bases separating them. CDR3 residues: CASMGHENTEAFF. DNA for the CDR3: TGCGCCAGCATGGGACACGAGAACACTGAAGCTTTCTTT.

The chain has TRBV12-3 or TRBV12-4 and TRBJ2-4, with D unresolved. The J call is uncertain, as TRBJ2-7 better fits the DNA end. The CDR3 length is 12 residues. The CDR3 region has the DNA TGTGCCAGCAGTCGTGTTGTCCACGAGCAGTACTTC. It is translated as CASSRVVHEQYF.

Here the CDR3 reads CSAGETDNQETQYF. In nucleotides, the CDR3 is TGCAGTGCTGGTGAGACAGACAACCAAGAGACCCAGTACTTC. The chain links TRBV20-1 to TRBJ2-5, with D perhaps TRBD1 (5 bases). In germline, CDR1 is DFQATT, CDR2 SNEGSKA (reference sequence). The V gene lost 5 bases and the J gene lost 0 bases, with 13 bases spanning the gap. The CDR3 has 14 amino acids.

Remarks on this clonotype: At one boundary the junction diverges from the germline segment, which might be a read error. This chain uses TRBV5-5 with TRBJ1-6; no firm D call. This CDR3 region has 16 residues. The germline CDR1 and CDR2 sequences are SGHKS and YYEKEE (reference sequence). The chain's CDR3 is CTSSRLGDSYNSPLHF. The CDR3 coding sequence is TGTACCAGCAGCCGCCTCGGGGACTCCTATAATTCACCCCTCCACTTT.

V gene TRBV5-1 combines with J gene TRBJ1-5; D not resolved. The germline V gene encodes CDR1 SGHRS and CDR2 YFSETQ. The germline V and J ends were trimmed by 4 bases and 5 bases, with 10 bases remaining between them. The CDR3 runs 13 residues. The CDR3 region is CASSPQPDQPQHF. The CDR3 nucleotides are TGCGCCAGCAGCCCGCAGCCTGATCAGCCCCAGCATTTT.

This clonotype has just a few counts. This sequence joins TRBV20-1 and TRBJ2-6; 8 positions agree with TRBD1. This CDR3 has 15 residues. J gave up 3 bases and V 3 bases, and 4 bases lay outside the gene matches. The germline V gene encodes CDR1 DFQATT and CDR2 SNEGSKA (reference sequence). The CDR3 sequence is CSARQGADGANVLTF. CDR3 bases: TGCAGTGCTAGGCAGGGGGCGGATGGGGCCAACGTCCTGACTTTC.

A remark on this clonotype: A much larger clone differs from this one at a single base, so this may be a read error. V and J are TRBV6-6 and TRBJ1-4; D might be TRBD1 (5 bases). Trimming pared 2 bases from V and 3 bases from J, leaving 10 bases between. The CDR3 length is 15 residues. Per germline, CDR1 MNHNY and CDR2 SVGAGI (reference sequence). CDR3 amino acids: CASSYGAAANEKLFF. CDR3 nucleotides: TGTGCCAGCAGTTACGGGGCAGCAGCTAATGAAAAACTGTTTTTT.

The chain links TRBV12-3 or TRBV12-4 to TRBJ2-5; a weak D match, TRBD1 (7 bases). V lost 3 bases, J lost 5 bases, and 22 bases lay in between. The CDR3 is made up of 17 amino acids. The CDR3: CASSLGGQLRLKETQYF. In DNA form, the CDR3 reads TGTGCCAGCAGTTTGGGGGGACAGTTAAGGTTAAAGGAGACCCAGTACTTC.

The CDR3 is CASSHTGNEQFF. The CDR3 region has the DNA TGTGCCAGCTCACACACGGGGAATGAGCAGTTCTTC. The genes are TRBV18 and TRBJ2-1, with D perhaps TRBD2 (5 bases). V was clipped by 4 bases and J by 7 bases, with 8 bases between them. The germline V gene encodes CDR1 KGHSH and CDR2 LQKENI. This CDR3 contains 12 residues. The whole variable domain, remainder taken from reference TRBV18 and TRBJ2-1, is NAGVMQNPRHLVRRRGQEARLRCSPMKGHSHVYWYRQLPEEGLKFMVYLQKENIIDESGMPKERFSAEFPKEGPSILRIQQVVRGDSAAYFCASSHTGNEQFFGPGTRLTVL.

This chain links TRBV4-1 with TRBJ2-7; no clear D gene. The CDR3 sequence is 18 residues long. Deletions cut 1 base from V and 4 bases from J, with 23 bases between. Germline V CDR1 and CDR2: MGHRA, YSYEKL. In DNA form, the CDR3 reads TGCGCCAGCAGCCAAGTTGGAAGACTGAAATTGGGTGATTACGAGCAGTACTTC. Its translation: CASSQVGRLKLGDYEQYF.

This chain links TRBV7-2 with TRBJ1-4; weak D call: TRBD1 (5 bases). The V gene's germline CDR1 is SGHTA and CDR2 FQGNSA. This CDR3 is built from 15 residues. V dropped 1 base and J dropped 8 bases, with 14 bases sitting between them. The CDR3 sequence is CASSLDRQRDEKLFF. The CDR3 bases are TGTGCCAGCAGCTTAGATCGGCAAAGGGACGAAAAACTGTTTTTT.

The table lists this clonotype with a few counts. The DNA of the CDR3 is TGTGCCAGCAGCCCTCTACTAGCCTCAGGCGAGCAGTACTTC. Protein sequence: CASSPLLASGEQYF. This chain connects TRBV9 to TRBJ2-7, with a possible D match to TRBD2 (6 bases). The V end was cut by 4 bases, the J end by 6 bases, with 17 bases between. Germline loops: CDR1 SGDLS, CDR2 YYNGEE. CDR3 length: 14 amino acids.